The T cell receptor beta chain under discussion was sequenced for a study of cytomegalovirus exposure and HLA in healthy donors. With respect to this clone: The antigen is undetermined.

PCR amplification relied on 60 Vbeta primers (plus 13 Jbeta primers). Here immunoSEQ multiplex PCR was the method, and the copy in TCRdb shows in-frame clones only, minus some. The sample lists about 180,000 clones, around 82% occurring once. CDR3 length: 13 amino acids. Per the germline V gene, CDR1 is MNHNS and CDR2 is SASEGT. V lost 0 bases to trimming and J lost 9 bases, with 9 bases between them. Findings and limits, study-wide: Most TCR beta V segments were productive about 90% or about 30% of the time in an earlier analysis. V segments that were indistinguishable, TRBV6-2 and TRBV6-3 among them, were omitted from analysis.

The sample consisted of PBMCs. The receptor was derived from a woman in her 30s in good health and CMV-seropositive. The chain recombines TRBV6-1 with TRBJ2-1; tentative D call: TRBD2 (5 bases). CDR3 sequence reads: CASSEAPGSEQFF. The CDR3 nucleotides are TGTGCCAGCAGTGAAGCGCCGGGGAGTGAGCAGTTCTTC.